The 6 T cell receptor beta chains in this list originate from one sample, sequenced in a study of blood T cell repertoires in COVID-19. The table came from immunoSEQ multiplex PCR; TCRdb's copy has only in-frame clones and leaves some out. The table shows more than 95,000 clones, with roughly 90% occurring only once. The sample was peripheral blood. Source of these receptors: a human donor in a cohort sampled during active COVID-19.

The V call is TRBV5-1, the J call TRBJ1-6; 12 bases map to TRBD1. This CDR3 has 17 amino acids. V dropped 4 bases and J dropped 10; count of bases not matched to a gene: 12. Germline V gives CDR1 SGHRS, CDR2 YFSETQ. As DNA, the CDR3 is TGCGCCAGCAGCCATACCGGGACAGGGGGCTTAGGGTCACCCCTCCACTTT. Translating gives CASSHTGTGGLGSPLHF.

The chain links TRBV12-5 to TRBJ1-4; possibly TRBD1 for D (5 bases). The CDR3 loop spans 15 amino acids. V was cut by 4 bases and J by 4 bases, with 13 bases left in between. Germline-derived CDR1 and CDR2 are LGHNT and FRNRAP. The CDR3 DNA is TGTGCTAGTGGTTCTGTGGGACTGATTAATGAAAAACTGTTTTTT. Translating gives CASGSVGLINEKLFF.

The genes are TRBV5-1 and TRBJ2-7; D may be TRBD1 (5 bases). The CDR3 loop spans 13 amino acids. Germline V gene data show CDR1 as SGHRS and CDR2 as YFSETQ. V was cut by 2 bases and J by 5 bases, with 11 bases left in between. The CDR3 region is CASSLGDGDEQYF. In nucleotides, the CDR3 is TGCGCCAGCAGCTTAGGGGATGGCGACGAGCAGTACTTC.

This chain links TRBV5-1 with TRBJ1-4; 7 bases agree with TRBD1. Per the germline V gene, CDR1 is SGHRS and CDR2 is YFSETQ. This CDR3 is built from 14 residues. V trimming: 3 bases; J trimming: 7 bases; junction bases outside the gene matches: 6. CDR3 sequence (DNA): TGCGCCAGCAGCTCATCGACAGGGCCTGAAAAACTGTTTTTT. Its translation is CASSSSTGPEKLFF.

The gene calls are TRBV28 and TRBJ2-5, with TRBD1 matching over 8 bases. Germline lookup yields CDR1 MDHEN and CDR2 SYDVKM. CDR3 length: 13 residues. V lost 8 bases, J lost 5 bases, and 7 bases stayed unmatched. The CDR3 protein is CASGGQGGETQYF. The CDR3, as DNA: TGTGCCAGCGGCGGACAGGGTGGCGAGACCCAGTACTTC.

In this sample, this clone turned up a few times. This sequence joins TRBV5-1 and TRBJ2-1; 9 bases line up with TRBD2. The CDR3 consists of 15 residues. Unmatched junction bases numbered 6, after V lost 2 bases and J lost 6 bases. Germline CDR1 is SGHRS and CDR2 is YFSETQ. The CDR3 protein is CASSLQAGGGNEQFF. CDR3 bases: TGCGCCAGCAGCTTACAAGCGGGGGGCGGCAATGAGCAGTTCTTC. The whole variable domain, filled in from reference TRBV5-1 and TRBJ2-1, reads KAGVTQTPRYLIKTRGQQVTLSCSPISGHRSVSWYQQTPGQGLQFLFEYFSETQRNKGNFPGRFSGRQFSNSRSEMNVSTLELGDSALYLCASSLQAGGGNEQFFGPGTRLTVL.